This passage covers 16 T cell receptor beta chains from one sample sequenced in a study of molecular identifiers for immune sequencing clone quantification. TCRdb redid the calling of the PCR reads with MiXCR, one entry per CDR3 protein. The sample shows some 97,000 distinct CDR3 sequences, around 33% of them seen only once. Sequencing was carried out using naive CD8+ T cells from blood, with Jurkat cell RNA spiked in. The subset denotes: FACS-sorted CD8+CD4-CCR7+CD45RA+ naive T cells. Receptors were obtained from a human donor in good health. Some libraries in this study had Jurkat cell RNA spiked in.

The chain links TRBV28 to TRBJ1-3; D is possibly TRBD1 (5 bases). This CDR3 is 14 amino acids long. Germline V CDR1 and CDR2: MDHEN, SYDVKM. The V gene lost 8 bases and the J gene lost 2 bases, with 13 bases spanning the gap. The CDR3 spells CASRRGSPGNTIYF. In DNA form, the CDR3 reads TGTGCCAGCCGTCGGGGGTCGCCTGGAAACACCATATATTTT.

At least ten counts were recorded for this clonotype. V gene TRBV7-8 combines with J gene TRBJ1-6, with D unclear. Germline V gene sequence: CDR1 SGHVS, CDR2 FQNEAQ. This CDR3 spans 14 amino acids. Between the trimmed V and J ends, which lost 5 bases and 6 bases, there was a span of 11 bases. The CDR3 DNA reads TGTGCCAGCAGCGAAACAGCAATTAATTCACCCCTCCACTTT. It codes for CASSETAINSPLHF.

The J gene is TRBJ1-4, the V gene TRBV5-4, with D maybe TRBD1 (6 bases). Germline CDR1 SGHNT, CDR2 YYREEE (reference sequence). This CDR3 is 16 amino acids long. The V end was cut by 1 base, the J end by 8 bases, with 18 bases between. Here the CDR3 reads CASSLQLTGRKEKLFF. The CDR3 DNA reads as TGTGCCAGCAGCTTGCAATTGACAGGCCGAAAAGAAAAACTGTTTTTT. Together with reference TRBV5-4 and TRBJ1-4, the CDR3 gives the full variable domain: ETGVTQSPTHLIKTRGQQVTLRCSSQSGHNTVSWYQQALGQGPQFIFQYYREEENGRGNFPPRFSGLQFPNYSSELNVNALELDDSALYLCASSLQLTGRKEKLFFGSGTQLSVL.

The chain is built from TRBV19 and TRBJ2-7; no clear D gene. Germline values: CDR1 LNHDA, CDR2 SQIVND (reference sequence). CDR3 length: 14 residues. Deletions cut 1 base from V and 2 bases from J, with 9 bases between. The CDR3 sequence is CASSIAIGAYEQYF. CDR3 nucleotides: TGTGCCAGTAGTATAGCTATCGGCGCCTACGAGCAGTACTTC.

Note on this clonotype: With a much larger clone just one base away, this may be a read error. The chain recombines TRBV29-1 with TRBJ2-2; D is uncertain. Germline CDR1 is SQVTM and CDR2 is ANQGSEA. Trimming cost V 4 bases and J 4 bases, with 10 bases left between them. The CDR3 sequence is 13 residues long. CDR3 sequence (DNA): TGCAGCGTTGCACAGCCGAGCACCGGGGAGCTGTTTTTT. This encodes CSVAQPSTGELFF.

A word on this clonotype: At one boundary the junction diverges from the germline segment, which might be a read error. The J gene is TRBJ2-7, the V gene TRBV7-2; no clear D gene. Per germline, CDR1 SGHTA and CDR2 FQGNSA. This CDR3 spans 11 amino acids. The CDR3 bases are TGTGCCAGCAGCTTTCCCTACGAGCAGGACTTC. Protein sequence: CASSFPYEQDF.

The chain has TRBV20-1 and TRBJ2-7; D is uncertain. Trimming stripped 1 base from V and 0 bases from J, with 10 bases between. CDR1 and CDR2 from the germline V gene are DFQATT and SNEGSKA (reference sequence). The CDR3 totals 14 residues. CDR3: CSARGADHSYEQYF. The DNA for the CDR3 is TGCAGTGCTAGAGGAGCTGACCACTCCTACGAGCAGTACTTC.

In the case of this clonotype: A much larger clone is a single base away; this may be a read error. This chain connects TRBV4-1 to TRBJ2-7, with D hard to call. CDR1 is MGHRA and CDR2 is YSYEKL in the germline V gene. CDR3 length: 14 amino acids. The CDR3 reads CASSQLVPSDEQNF. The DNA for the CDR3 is TGCGCCAGCAGCCAGCTAGTACCCTCCGACGAGCAGAACTTC.

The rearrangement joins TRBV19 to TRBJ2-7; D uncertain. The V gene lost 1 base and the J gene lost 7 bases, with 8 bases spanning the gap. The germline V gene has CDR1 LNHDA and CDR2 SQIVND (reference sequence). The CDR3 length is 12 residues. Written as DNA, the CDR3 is TGTGCCAGTAGTATAGTCGGTGGTGAGCAGTACTTC. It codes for CASSIVGGEQYF. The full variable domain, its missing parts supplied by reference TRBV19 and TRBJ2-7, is DGGITQSPKYLFRKEGQNVTLSCEQNLNHDAMYWYRQDPGQGLRLIYYSQIVNDFQKGDIAEGYSVSREKKESFPLTVTSAQKNPTAFYLCASSIVGGEQYFGPGTRLTVT.

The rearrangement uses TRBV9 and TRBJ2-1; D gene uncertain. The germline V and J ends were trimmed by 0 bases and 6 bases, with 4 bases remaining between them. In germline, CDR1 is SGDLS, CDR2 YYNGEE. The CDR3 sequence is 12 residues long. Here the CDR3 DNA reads TGTGCCAGCAGCGTAGCCCCCAATGAGCAGTTCTTC. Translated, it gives CASSVAPNEQFF.

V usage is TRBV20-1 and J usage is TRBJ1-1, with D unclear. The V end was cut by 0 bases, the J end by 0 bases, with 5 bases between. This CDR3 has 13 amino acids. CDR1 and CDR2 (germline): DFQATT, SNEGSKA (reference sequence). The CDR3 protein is CSARDYMNTEAFF. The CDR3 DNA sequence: TGCAGTGCTAGAGACTACATGAACACTGAAGCTTTCTTT.

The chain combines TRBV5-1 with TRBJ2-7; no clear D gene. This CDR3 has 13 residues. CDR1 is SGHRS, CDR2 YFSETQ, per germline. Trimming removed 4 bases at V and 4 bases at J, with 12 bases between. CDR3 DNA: TGCGCCAGCAGCCTTAATCCGGGTTACGAGCAGTACTTC. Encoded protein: CASSLNPGYEQYF.

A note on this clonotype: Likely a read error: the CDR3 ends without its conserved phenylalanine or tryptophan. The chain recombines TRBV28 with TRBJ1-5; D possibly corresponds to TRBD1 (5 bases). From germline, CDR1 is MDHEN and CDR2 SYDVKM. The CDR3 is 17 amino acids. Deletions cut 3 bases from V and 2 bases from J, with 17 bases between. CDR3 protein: CASSFERGGDGNQPQHL. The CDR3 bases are TGTGCCAGCAGTTTTGAACGGGGGGGAGATGGCAATCAGCCCCAGCATCTT.

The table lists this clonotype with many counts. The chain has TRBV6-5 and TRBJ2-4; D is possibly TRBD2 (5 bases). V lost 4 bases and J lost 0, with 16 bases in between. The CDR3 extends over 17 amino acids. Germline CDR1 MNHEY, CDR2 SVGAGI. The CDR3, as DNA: TGTGCCAGCAGTTTGGCGGGCCCGGGGTCAGCCAAAAACATTCAGTACTTC. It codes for CASSLAGPGSAKNIQYF.

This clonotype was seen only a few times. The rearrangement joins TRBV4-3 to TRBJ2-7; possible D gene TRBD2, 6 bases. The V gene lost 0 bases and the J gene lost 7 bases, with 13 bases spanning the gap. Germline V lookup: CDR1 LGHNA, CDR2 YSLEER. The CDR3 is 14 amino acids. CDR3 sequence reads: CASSQDWPGGEQYF. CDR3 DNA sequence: TGCGCCAGCAGCCAAGACTGGCCAGGAGGGGAGCAGTACTTC.

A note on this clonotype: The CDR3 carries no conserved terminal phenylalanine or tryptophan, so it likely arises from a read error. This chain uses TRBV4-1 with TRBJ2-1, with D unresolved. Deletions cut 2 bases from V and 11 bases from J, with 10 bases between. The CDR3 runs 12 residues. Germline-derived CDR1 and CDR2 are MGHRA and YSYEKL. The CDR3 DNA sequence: TGCGCCAGCAGCCAAACGTTAACTAAGCAGTTCATC. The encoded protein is CASSQTLTKQFI.